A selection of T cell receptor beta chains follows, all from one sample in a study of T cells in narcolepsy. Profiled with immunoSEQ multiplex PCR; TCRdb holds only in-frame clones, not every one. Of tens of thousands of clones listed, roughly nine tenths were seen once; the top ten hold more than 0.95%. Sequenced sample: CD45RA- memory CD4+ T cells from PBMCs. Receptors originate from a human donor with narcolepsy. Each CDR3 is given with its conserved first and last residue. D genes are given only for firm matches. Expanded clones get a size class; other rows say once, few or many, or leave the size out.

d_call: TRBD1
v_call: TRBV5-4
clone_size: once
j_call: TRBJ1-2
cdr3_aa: CASSWRGDRTNYGYTF
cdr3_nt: TGTGCCAGCAGCTGGAGGGGGGACAGAACTAACTATGGCTACACCTTC

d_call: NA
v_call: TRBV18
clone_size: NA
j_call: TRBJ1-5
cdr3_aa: CASSPSGVSNQPQHF
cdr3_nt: TGTGCCAGCTCACCATCAGGGGTTAGCAATCAGCCCCAGCATTTT

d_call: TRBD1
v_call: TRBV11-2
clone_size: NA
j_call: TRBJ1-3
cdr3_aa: CASSSIRRRQGSGNTIYF
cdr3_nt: TGTGCCAGCAGCTCGATACGACGCCGACAGGGCTCTGGAAACACCATATATTTT

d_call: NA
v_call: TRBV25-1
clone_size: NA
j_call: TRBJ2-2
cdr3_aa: CASWQTGRKTGELFF
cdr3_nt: TGTGCCAGCTGGCAGACAGGAAGGAAAACCGGGGAGCTGTTTTTT

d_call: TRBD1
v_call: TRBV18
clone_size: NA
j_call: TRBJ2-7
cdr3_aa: CASSPGQGPYEQYF
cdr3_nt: TGTGCCAGCTCACCTGGACAGGGGCCCTACGAGCAGTACTTC

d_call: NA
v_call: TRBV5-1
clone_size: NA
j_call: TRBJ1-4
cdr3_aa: CASSLQVGGVNEKLFF
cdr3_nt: TGCGCCAGCAGCCTACAGGTTGGGGGGGTTAATGAAAAACTGTTTTTT

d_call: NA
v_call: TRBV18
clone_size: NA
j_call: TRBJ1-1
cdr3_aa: CASSPPAGATIAEAFF
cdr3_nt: TGTGCCAGCTCACCACCGGCGGGGGCCACAATAGCTGAAGCTTTCTTT

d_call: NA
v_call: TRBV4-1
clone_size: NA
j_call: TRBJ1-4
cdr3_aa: CASSRTATNEKLFF
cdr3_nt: TGCGCCAGCAGTCGGACAGCAACTAATGAAAAACTGTTTTTT

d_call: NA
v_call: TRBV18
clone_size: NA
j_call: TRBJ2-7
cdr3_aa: CASSQSQSATYEQYF
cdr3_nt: TGTGCCAGCTCACAGTCACAGAGTGCAACCTACGAGCAGTACTTC

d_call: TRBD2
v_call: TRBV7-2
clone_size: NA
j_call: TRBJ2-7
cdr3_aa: CASSLGLAGAPSEQYF
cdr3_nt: TGTGCCAGCAGCCTTGGACTAGCGGGAGCCCCCTCCGAGCAGTACTTC

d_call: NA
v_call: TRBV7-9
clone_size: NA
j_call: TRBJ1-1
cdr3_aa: CASSFRSAEAFF
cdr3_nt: TGTGCCAGCAGCTTTCGGTCAGCTGAAGCTTTCTTT

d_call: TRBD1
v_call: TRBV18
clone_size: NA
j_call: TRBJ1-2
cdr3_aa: CASSPPGTVTRNYGYTF
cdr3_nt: TGTGCCAGCTCACCGCCCGGGACAGTCACCCGGAACTATGGCTACACCTTC

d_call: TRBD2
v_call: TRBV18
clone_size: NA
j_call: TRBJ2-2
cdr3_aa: CASSTQRENTGELFF
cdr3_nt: TGTGCCAGCTCAACACAGCGGGAGAACACCGGGGAGCTGTTTTTT

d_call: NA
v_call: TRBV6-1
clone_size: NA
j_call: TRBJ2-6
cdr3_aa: CASRGAPTGANVLTF
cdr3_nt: TGTGCCAGCAGGGGGGCCCCTACCGGGGCCAACGTCCTGACTTTC

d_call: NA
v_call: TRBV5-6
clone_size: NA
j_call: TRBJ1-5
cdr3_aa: CASSISGRERQPQHF
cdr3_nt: TGTGCCAGCAGTATATCGGGCAGGGAGAGGCAGCCCCAGCATTTT

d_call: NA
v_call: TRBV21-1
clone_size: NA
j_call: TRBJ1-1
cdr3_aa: CASPPSPGGPNTEAFF
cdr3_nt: TGTGCCAGCCCGCCGTCCCCAGGGGGCCCGAACACTGAAGCTTTCTTT

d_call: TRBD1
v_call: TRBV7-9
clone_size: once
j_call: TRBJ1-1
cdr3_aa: CASGRDRGNTEAFF
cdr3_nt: TGTGCCAGCGGTAGGGACAGGGGGAACACTGAAGCTTTCTTT

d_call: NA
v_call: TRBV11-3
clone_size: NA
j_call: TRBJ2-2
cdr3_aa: CASSFGRAGELFF
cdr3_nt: TGTGCCAGCAGCTTCGGCAGGGCTGGGGAGCTGTTTTTT

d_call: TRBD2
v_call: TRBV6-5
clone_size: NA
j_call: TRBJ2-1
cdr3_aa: CASRRGLAGNNEQFF
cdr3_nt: TGTGCCAGCAGACGGGGACTAGCGGGAAACAATGAGCAGTTCTTC

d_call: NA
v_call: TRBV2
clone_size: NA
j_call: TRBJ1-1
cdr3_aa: CASFEVRGRTEAFF
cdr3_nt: TGTGCCAGCTTTGAGGTCCGGGGGCGAACTGAAGCTTTCTTT

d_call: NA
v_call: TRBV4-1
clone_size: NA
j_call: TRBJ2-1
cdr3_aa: CASSQRHEQFF
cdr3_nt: TGCGCCAGCAGCCAGCGCCATGAGCAGTTCTTC

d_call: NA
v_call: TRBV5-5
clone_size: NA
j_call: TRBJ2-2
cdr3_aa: CASIKGFNTGELFF
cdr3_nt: TGTGCCAGCATTAAGGGTTTTAACACCGGGGAGCTGTTTTTT

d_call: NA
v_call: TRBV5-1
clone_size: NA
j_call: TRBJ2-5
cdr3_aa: CASSLLGQPQETQYF
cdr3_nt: TGCGCCAGCAGCCTACTCGGGCAGCCACAAGAGACCCAGTACTTC

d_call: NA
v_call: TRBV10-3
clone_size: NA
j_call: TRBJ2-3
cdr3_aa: CAISPKRGGTDTQYF
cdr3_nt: TGTGCCATCAGCCCAAAAAGGGGCGGCACAGATACGCAGTATTTT

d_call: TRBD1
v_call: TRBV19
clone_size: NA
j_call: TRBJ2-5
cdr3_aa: CASSMGGTGETQYF
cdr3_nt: TGTGCCAGTAGTATGGGCGGGACAGGGGAGACCCAGTACTTC

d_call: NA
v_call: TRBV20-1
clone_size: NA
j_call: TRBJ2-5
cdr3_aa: CSARQETQYF
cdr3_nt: TGCAGTGCTAGGCAAGAGACCCAGTACTTC

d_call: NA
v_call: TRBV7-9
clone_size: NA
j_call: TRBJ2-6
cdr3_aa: CASSTFPGANVLTF
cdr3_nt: TGTGCCAGCAGCACCTTTCCTGGGGCCAACGTCCTGACTTTC

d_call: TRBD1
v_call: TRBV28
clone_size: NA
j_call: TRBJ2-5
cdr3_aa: CASSLQETGGRETQYF
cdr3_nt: TGTGCCAGCAGCTTACAGGAGACAGGGGGCCGAGAGACCCAGTACTTC

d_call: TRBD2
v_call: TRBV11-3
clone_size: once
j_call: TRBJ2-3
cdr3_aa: CASSAGLAVADTQYF
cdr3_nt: TGTGCCAGCAGCGCGGGACTAGCAGTTGCAGATACGCAGTATTTT

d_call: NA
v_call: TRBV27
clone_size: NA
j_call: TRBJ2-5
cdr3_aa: CASSFRTASKETQYF
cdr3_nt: TGTGCCAGCAGTTTTAGGACAGCCTCTAAAGAGACCCAGTACTTC

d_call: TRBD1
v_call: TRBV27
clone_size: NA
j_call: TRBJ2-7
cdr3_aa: CASSLTTGGIYEQYF
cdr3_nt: TGTGCCAGCAGTTTGACGACAGGGGGCATCTACGAGCAGTACTTC

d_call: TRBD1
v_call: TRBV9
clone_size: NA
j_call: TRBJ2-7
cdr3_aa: CASSPDPGQGSDEQYF
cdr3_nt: TGTGCCAGCAGCCCCGACCCGGGACAGGGATCGGACGAGCAGTACTTC

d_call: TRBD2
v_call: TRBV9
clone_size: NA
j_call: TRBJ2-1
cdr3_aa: CASSVVSGSYNEQFF
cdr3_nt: TGTGCCAGCAGCGTAGTTAGCGGGTCCTACAATGAGCAGTTCTTC

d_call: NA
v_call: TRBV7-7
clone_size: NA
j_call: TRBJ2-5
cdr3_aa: CASSSTGLGETQYF
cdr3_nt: TGTGCTAGCAGCTCCACAGGGCTTGGAGAGACCCAGTACTTC

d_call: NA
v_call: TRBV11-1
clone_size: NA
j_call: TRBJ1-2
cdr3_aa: CASSLASRSTGYTF
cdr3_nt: TGTGCCAGCAGCTTAGCTAGCCGATCCACTGGCTACACCTTC

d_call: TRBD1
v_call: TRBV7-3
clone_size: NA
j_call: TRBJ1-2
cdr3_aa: CASSLSGTGGDYGYTF
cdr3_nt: TGTGCCAGCAGCTTATCAGGGACAGGGGGCGACTATGGCTACACCTTC

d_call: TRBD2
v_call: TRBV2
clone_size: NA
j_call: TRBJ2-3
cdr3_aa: CASSRWGGWTDTQYF
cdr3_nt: TGTGCCAGCAGTCGATGGGGGGGGTGGACAGATACGCAGTATTTT

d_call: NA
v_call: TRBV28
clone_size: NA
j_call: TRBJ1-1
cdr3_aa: CASSGPSKGDTEAFF
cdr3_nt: TGTGCCAGCAGTGGCCCCTCAAAGGGCGACACTGAAGCTTTCTTT

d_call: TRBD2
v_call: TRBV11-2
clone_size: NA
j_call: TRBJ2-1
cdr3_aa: CASSLVPATSGGNEQFF
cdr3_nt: TGTGCCAGCAGCTTGGTGCCTGCGACTAGCGGGGGGAATGAGCAGTTCTTC

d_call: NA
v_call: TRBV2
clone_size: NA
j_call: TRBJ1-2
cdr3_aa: CASSTDSTNYGYTF
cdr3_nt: TGTGCCAGCAGTACGGACAGTACTAACTATGGCTACACCTTC

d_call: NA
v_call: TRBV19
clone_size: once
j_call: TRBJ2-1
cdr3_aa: CASSSEGLGGNEQFF
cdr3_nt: TGTGCCAGTAGTTCTGAGGGGCTGGGAGGCAATGAGCAGTTCTTC

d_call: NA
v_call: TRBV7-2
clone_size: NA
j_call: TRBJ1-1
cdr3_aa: CASSLVQGNTEAFF
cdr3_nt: TGTGCCAGCAGCTTAGTACAGGGGAACACTGAAGCTTTCTTT